These 24 T cell receptor beta chains came from one sample sequenced in a study of memory CD4+ T cells and cytomegalovirus serostatus. The sort gate was single viable CD3+CD4+CD8-CD45RO+ cells for memory CD4+ T cells. The method was immunoSEQ multiplex PCR; TCRdb's version includes in-frame clones alone and lacks a portion of them. Among 61,000 or so clones listed, around three quarters were seen once. The sample taken for sequencing was memory CD4+ T cells from blood. These receptors all come from an adult in good health and CMV-seronegative. Some clones in this sample may be carry-over from other donors' samples.

This clone was observed a few times. This chain joins TRBV19 and TRBJ2-4, with TRBD2 matching 11 bases. Trimming cost V 6 bases and J 0 bases; bases outside gene matches: 7. CDR3 length: 17 amino acids. Germline loops: CDR1 LNHDA, CDR2 SQIVND (reference sequence). This chain's CDR3 is CASSTGLAGLAKNIQYF. The CDR3 nucleotides read TGTGCCAGTAGCACCGGACTAGCGGGCTTAGCCAAAAACATTCAGTACTTC.

J is TRBJ1-2 and V is TRBV7-8; D not certain. This CDR3 has 11 residues. Looked up from germline, CDR1 is SGHVS and CDR2 is FQNEAQ. Trimming removed 1 base at V and 5 bases at J, with 2 bases between. The CDR3: CASSLDYGYTF. CDR3 coding DNA: TGTGCCAGCAGCTTAGATTATGGCTACACCTTC. The whole variable domain, remainder taken from reference TRBV7-8 and TRBJ1-2, is GAGVSQSPRYKVAKRGQDVALRCDPISGHVSLFWYQQALGQGPEFLTYFQNEAQLDKSGLPSDRFFAERPEGSVSTLKIQRTQQEDSAVYLCASSLDYGYTFGSGTRLTVV.

The chain is built from TRBV5-3 and TRBJ2-6; no firm D call. TRBV5-3 is sorted into the ORF group, with uncertain function. The CDR3 runs to 17 residues. V was clipped by 7 bases and J by 5 bases, with 22 bases between them. This CDR3 is CARVPAGEQSRANVLTF. The CDR3 nucleotides read TGTGCCAGAGTACCAGCTGGTGAACAAAGTCGGGCCAACGTCCTGACTTTC.

CDR3 amino acids: CASSQEWVSGNTIYF. Here the CDR3 DNA reads TGCGCCAGCAGCCAAGAATGGGTTTCTGGAAACACCATATATTTT. The chain combines TRBV4-3 with TRBJ1-3; D is ambiguous. Trimming shortened V by 0 bases and J by 1 base, and 7 bases separated the two germline ends. The germline gives CDR1 LGHNA, CDR2 YSLEER. The CDR3 has 15 amino acids.

This chain uses TRBV28 with TRBJ2-5; perhaps TRBD1 as D (5 bases). CDR3 size: 14 residues. Germline V CDR1 and CDR2: MDHEN, SYDVKM. Trimming took 6 bases from V and 0 from J, leaving 11 bases between them. The CDR3 is CASSPAGHQETQYF. The CDR3 DNA is TGTGCCAGCAGCCCGGCAGGGCACCAAGAGACCCAGTACTTC.

The rearrangement links TRBV2 to TRBJ2-5; TRBD1 aligns across 8 bases. Looked up from germline, CDR1 is SNHLY and CDR2 is FYNNEI. This CDR3 contains 13 residues. With V trimmed by 6 bases and J by 7 bases, 7 bases remained unmatched. The CDR3 loop reads CASRDGQGGTQYF. The CDR3 DNA reads as TGTGCCAGCAGGGATGGACAGGGCGGGACCCAGTACTTC.

The chain is built from TRBV11-3 and TRBJ1-5; D is unresolved. CDR3 length: 12 residues. Deletions cut 0 bases from V and 5 bases from J, with 2 bases between. Germline V gene data show CDR1 as SGHNT and CDR2 as YENEEA. The CDR3 DNA reads TGTGCCAGCAGCTTAGACCATCAGCCCCAGCATTTT. This sequence encodes CASSLDHQPQHF.

This clone was detected a few times. The rearrangement joins TRBV20-1 to TRBJ2-1; no clear D gene. Trimming cost V 5 bases and J 15 bases, with 17 bases left between them. The CDR3 runs to 11 residues. CDR1 is DFQATT and CDR2 is SNEGSKA in the germline V gene (reference sequence). CDR3 loop: CSAPLGYLRFF. As DNA, the CDR3 is TGCAGTGCTCCTCTCGGCTATCTCCGGTTCTTC.

The chain joins TRBV2 to TRBJ1-1, with a possible D match to TRBD1 (6 bases). With 7 bases removed from V and 1 base from J, the gap between germline ends came to 10 bases. The CDR3 covers 13 residues. Germline-derived CDR1 and CDR2 are SNHLY and FYNNEI. The CDR3 here is CASNPGANTEAFF. Here the CDR3 DNA reads TGTGCCAGCAATCCGGGGGCGAACACTGAAGCTTTCTTT.

The V call is TRBV10-2, the J call TRBJ2-5; D possibly corresponds to TRBD1 (5 bases). Germline V gene lookup returns CDR1 WSHSY and CDR2 SAAADI. This CDR3 has 12 amino acids. The V end lost 2 bases, the J end lost 5 bases, and 6 bases lay between the germline ends. DNA of the CDR3: TGCGCCAGCAGTGAGGGACATGAGACCCAGTACTTC. It yields the protein CASSEGHETQYF.

The CDR3 nucleotides are TGTGCCTGGAGTCGGCGGTTAGAGACCCAGTACTTC. Translation gives CAWSRRLETQYF. The rearrangement joins TRBV30 to TRBJ2-5, with D uncertain. V was shortened by 2 bases and J by 4 bases, with 8 bases between the two germline ends. Germline lookup yields CDR1 GTSNPN and CDR2 SVGIG (reference sequence). The CDR3 covers 12 residues.

The chain couples TRBV6-5 to TRBJ1-4; D remains ambiguous. Trimming removed 2 bases at V and 8 bases at J, with 9 bases between. Germline CDR1 is MNHEY and CDR2 is SVGAGI. The CDR3 contains 13 residues. The CDR3 loop reads CASSYRVGEKLFF. The CDR3 coding sequence is TGTGCCAGCAGTTACCGGGTCGGGGAAAAACTGTTTTTT.

The chain carries TRBV11-2 and TRBJ2-5, with 13 nucleotides matching TRBD2. With 5 bases clipped from V and 4 bases from J, the junction kept 4 bases outside the gene matches. The CDR3 spans 15 residues. CDR1 SGHAT and CDR2 FQNNGV come from the germline V gene. The CDR3 reads CASSTSGGAAETQYF. The CDR3 DNA sequence: TGTGCCAGCAGCACTAGCGGGGGGGCAGCAGAGACCCAGTACTTC.

The V gene is TRBV5-1, the J gene TRBJ1-3; 8 nucleotides line up with TRBD1. CDR1 and CDR2 from the germline V gene are SGHRS and YFSETQ. The V segment lost 4 bases and the J segment 0 bases; nucleotides outside the gene matches: 6. This CDR3 comprises 16 residues. The CDR3 sequence: CASSGGTGSSGNTIYF. CDR3 sequence (DNA): TGCGCCAGCAGCGGAGGGACAGGATCCTCTGGAAACACCATATATTTT.

In its sample, this clone was seen a few times. J is TRBJ2-1 and V is TRBV19, with D hard to call. The CDR3 totals 13 residues. The germline CDR1 and CDR2 sequences are LNHDA and SQIVND (reference sequence). V was trimmed by 0 bases and J by 5 bases, leaving 5 bases between them. CDR3 bases: TGTGCCAGTAGTATAGATCAGGACAATGAGCAGTTCTTC. This sequence encodes CASSIDQDNEQFF.

The chain combines TRBV7-8 with TRBJ1-1; D is possibly TRBD1 (5 bases). Per the germline V gene, CDR1 is SGHVS and CDR2 is FQNEAQ. The CDR3 is 13 residues long. Trimming removed 1 base from V and 8 bases from J, with 11 bases in between. CDR3 bases: TGTGCCAGCAGCTTAGTGGCAGGGAGGGAAGCTTTCTTT. Translated, it gives CASSLVAGREAFF. The full variable domain, rest sourced from reference TRBV7-8 and TRBJ1-1, is GAGVSQSPRYKVAKRGQDVALRCDPISGHVSLFWYQQALGQGPEFLTYFQNEAQLDKSGLPSDRFFAERPEGSVSTLKIQRTQQEDSAVYLCASSLVAGREAFFGQGTRLTVV.

The chain couples TRBV7-2 to TRBJ2-7; D is possibly TRBD2 (6 bases). CDR3 length: 14 amino acids. V lost 5 bases to trimming and J lost 6 bases, with 17 bases between them. From germline, CDR1 is SGHTA and CDR2 FQGNSA. DNA of the CDR3: TGTGCCAGCAGCGAACCGGGACTGTCTTCCGAGCAGTACTTC. Translation gives CASSEPGLSSEQYF.

The V call is TRBV28, the J call TRBJ1-2, with a tentative D call TRBD1 (5 bases). The germline gives CDR1 MDHEN, CDR2 SYDVKM. The CDR3 has 14 residues. The CDR3 DNA is TGTGCAGCTGGAGGGACCCTATCTAACTATGGCTACACCTTC. This encodes CAAGGTLSNYGYTF.

This rearrangement joins TRBV6-5 to TRBJ2-5, with 11 bases identical to TRBD2. The germline V gene has CDR1 MNHEY and CDR2 SVGAGI. There are 15 residues in the CDR3. The V segment lost 6 bases and the J segment 4 bases; nucleotides outside the gene matches: 7. The CDR3 DNA is TGTGCCAGCAGCCCACTAGCGGGAGAGGCAGAGACCCAGTACTTC. As protein: CASSPLAGEAETQYF.

V usage is TRBV4-2 and J usage is TRBJ2-5, with D possibly matching TRBD1 (6 bases). From germline, CDR1 is LGHNA and CDR2 YNFKEQ. The V end lost 1 base, the J end lost 2 bases, and 8 bases lay between the germline ends. The CDR3 is made up of 14 amino acids. CDR3 nucleotide sequence: TGTGCCAGCAGCCAAGGGACAGAGCAAGAGACCCAGTACTTC. It codes for CASSQGTEQETQYF.

The chain combines TRBV7-2 with TRBJ2-5, with unresolved D. CDR1 is SGHTA and CDR2 is FQGNSA in the germline V gene. The CDR3 totals 14 residues. Trimming removed 0 bases at V and 4 bases at J, with 9 bases between. The CDR3 is CASSLAGPGETQYF. CDR3 coding DNA: TGTGCCAGCAGCTTAGCAGGACCGGGAGAGACCCAGTACTTC.

The gene calls are TRBV28 and TRBJ2-1; TRBD2 agrees at 8 bases. The CDR3 totals 15 residues. The germline V gene has CDR1 MDHEN and CDR2 SYDVKM. Trimming at V came to 7 bases and at J to 4 bases, leaving 9 bases not matched to a gene. This CDR3 is CASTTTGGGYNEQFF. CDR3 in DNA: TGTGCCAGCACCACGACGGGAGGGGGGTACAATGAGCAGTTCTTC.

The chain combines TRBV10-3 with TRBJ1-5, with 7 bases lining up with TRBD1. CDR1 ENHRY and CDR2 SYGVKD come from the germline V gene. V lost 2 bases, J lost 4 bases, and 5 bases stayed unmatched. The CDR3 covers 15 residues. CDR3 in amino acids: CAISEPGQTNQPQHF. The CDR3, as DNA: TGTGCCATCAGTGAGCCGGGACAGACTAATCAGCCCCAGCATTTT.

The chain carries TRBV19 and TRBJ1-5; 7 nucleotides match TRBD1. V shed 2 bases, J shed 4 bases, and the junction held 2 bases outside the gene matches. Looked up from germline, CDR1 is LNHDA and CDR2 is SQIVND (reference sequence). This CDR3 has 14 residues. The CDR3 DNA reads as TGTGCCAGTAGTATAAACAGGGGAAATCAGCCCCAGCATTTT. This translates into CASSINRGNQPQHF.